These 3 T cell receptor beta chains were all obtained from the same sample, sequenced in a study of cytomegalovirus exposure and HLA in healthy donors. Amplification used 60 Vbeta primers and 13 Jbeta primers. Some clones are missing from TCRdb's copy, which holds only in-frame ones; the method was immunoSEQ multiplex PCR. Counted here are some 70,000 clones, roughly 70% occurring once; the ten biggest clones make up around 15%. The sample was PBMCs. Receptors originate from a male donor in good health and CMV-seropositive.

This clone was seen a handful of times. The sample carries other DNA sequences with the same CDR3. The chain uses TRBV19 and TRBJ2-5; D perhaps matches TRBD2 (5 bases). CDR1 is LNHDA, CDR2 SQIVND, per germline (reference sequence). V was clipped by 5 bases and J by 2 bases, with 9 bases between them. The CDR3 has 13 amino acids. The CDR3 DNA reads as TGTGCCAGTAGTCCGGACTTTCAAGAGACCCAGTACTTC. Translated, it gives CASSPDFQETQYF. Based on the CDR3 plus reference TRBV19 and TRBJ2-5, the full variable domain is DGGITQSPKYLFRKEGQNVTLSCEQNLNHDAMYWYRQDPGQGLRLIYYSQIVNDFQKGDIAEGYSVSREKKESFPLTVTSAQKNPTAFYLCASSPDFQETQYFGPGTRLLVL.

The gene calls are TRBV28 and TRBJ2-7; the match to TRBD2 covers 11 bases. There are 14 residues in the CDR3. Trimming cost V 7 bases and J 4 bases; bases outside gene matches: 6. CDR1 is MDHEN, CDR2 SYDVKM, per germline. This chain's CDR3 is CASKLAGAEYEQYF. The DNA of the CDR3 is TGTGCCAGCAAACTAGCGGGGGCCGAATACGAGCAGTACTTC.

In this sample, this clone turned up once. V usage is TRBV9 and J usage is TRBJ2-3; tentatively, D is TRBD2 (5 bases). Trimming cost V 4 bases and J 1 base, with 13 bases left between them. The CDR3 length is 15 residues. Germline CDR1 is SGDLS and CDR2 is YYNGEE. In DNA, the CDR3 is TGTGCCAGCAGCCCCTGGGTTAGCGGCACAGATACGCAGTATTTT. Residues: CASSPWVSGTDTQYF.